This T cell receptor (beta chain) came from a study of cytomegalovirus exposure and HLA in healthy donors. Study background: Out of several hundred genotyped donors, about 76% belonged to the Caucasian-associated ancestry cluster.

A remark on this clone: Its antigen remains unidentified.

The study, taken as a whole, reports: Several of the most significant clusters were apparently associated with common viral pathogens in a later analysis.

This PCR relied on a set of 60 Vbeta primers and 13 Jbeta primers. TCRdb's copy holds only in-frame clones and misses some; the assay was immunoSEQ multiplex PCR. The sample's table shows 110,000 to 150,000 clones. Germline V gene lookup returns CDR1 SGHNT and CDR2 YYREEE (reference sequence). V lost 3 bases, J lost 7 bases, and 11 bases stayed unmatched. CDR3 length: 17 residues. Sequenced sample: PBMCs. This TCR was sampled from a woman aged 18-29 years in good health and CMV-seronegative. The gene calls are TRBV5-4 and TRBJ1-5; 12 nucleotides line up with TRBD1. CDR3 amino acids: CASSSYTGTGGEQPQHF. The CDR3 DNA follows: TGTGCCAGCAGCTCTTACACCGGGACAGGGGGCGAACAGCCCCAGCATTTT.